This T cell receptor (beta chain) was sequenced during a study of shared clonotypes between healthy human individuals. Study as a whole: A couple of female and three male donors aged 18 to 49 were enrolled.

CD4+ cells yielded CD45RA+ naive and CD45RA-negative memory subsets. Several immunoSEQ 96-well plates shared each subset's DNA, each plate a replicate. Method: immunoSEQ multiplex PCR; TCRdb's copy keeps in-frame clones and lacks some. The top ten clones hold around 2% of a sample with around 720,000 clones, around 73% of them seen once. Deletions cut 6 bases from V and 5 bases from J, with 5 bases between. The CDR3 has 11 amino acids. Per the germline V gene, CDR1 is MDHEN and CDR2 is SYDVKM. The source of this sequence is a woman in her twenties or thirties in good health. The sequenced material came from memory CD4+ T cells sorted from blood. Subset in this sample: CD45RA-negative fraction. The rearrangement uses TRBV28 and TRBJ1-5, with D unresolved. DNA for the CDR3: TGTGCCAGCAGCGAAGATCAGCCCCAGCATTTT. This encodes CASSEDQPQHF.